This T cell receptor (beta chain) was obtained from a study of T cell responses to AZD1222 COVID-19 vaccine. The table came from immunoSEQ multiplex PCR; TCRdb's copy has only in-frame clones and leaves some out. The table lists more than 90,000 clones, approximately 90% of them singletons. Here the sequenced sample was peripheral blood, taken 28 days after the second AZD1222 dose. This TCR derives from an adult who received the AZD1222 COVID-19 vaccine.

The CDR3 loop is CASRPSVTYEQYF. CDR3 in DNA: TGTGCCAGCAGACCTAGCGTTACCTACGAGCAGTACTTC. The chain couples TRBV27 to TRBJ2-7; TRBD2 is a possible D gene (6 bases). The CDR3 length is 13 residues. Trimming shortened V by 6 bases and J by 2 bases, and 11 bases separated the two germline ends. Germline V gene data show CDR1 as MNHEY and CDR2 as SMNVEV (reference sequence).